This TCR beta chain came from a study of radiation and T cells in renal cell carcinoma. Findings and caveats of the study: Pretreatment tumor biopsies were lacking, so baseline clonotypes are unknown. In blood, top tumor clones expanded by 2 weeks, shrinking by 4.

A note on this clone: What it binds is not known.

Sequencing used immunoSEQ multiplex PCR; TCRdb keeps in-frame clones, though not all of them. The top ten hold roughly 4% of the sample, which has about 150,000 clones, about 87% seen once. The time point: baseline pretreatment blood. The treatment here: 15 Gy SBRT to primary tumor, nephrectomy 4 weeks later. Serial blood draws occurred at baseline and 2 and 4 weeks post-SBRT. This renal cell carcinoma was of the clear cell type. This TCR came from a woman between 65 and 79 years old with renal cell carcinoma. The starting material was blood, obtained from a patient whose treatment included radiotherapy and nephrectomy.

For the CDR3, the DNA is TGTGCCAGCAGCTTAAGGGTCTCGGACACTGAAGCTTTCTTT. Protein: CASSLRVSDTEAFF. V and J are TRBV11-2 and TRBJ1-1; D gene unclear. Germline assignment: CDR1 SGHAT and CDR2 FQNNGV. The CDR3 has 14 amino acids. The germline V and J ends were trimmed by 2 bases and 3 bases, with 10 bases remaining between them.